Listed below are T cell receptor beta chains from one sample, sequenced in a study of T-cell memory formation after mild COVID-19. TCRdb recomputed calls from the 5' RACE reads with MiXCR, one row per CDR3 protein. Of 550,000 to 600,000 distinct CDR3 sequences listed, around 16% are singletons. Sequences were obtained from PBMCs or a T cell subset sorted from them (not recorded which). These receptors all come from an adult woman who had mild COVID-19 (a few samples of this study predate the infection). Cell type and time point are not known. CDR3s include the opening cysteine and the closing phenylalanine or tryptophan. The order of the fields is J gene, clone size, V gene, D gene, CDR3 DNA, CDR3 protein. A D gene is named only where the DNA matches it firmly. The size field is filled for only some rows; it gives once, few, many or a size class.

J: TRBJ2-1; size: NA; V: TRBV12-3/TRBV12-4; D: NA; DNA: TGTGCCAGCAGTCCCACCCGGACAGCTAACAATGAGCAGTTCTTC; CDR3: CASSPTRTANNEQFF
J: TRBJ2-7; size: NA; V: TRBV21-1; D: NA; DNA: TGTGCCAGCAGCAAAGGGTCACACAGGGGCGCTTTCTCCTACGAGCAGTACTTC; CDR3: CASSKGSHRGAFSYEQYF
J: TRBJ2-3; size: NA; V: TRBV5-4; D: NA; DNA: TGTGCCAGCAGCTTGGGACTAGTCAGTGATACGCAGTATTTT; CDR3: CASSLGLVSDTQYF
J: TRBJ1-2; size: NA; V: TRBV6-5; D: TRBD1; DNA: TGTGCCAGCAGCCCCAGGGGGGGGGCTTATGGCTACACCTTC; CDR3: CASSPRGGAYGYTF
J: TRBJ2-7; size: few; V: TRBV5-1; D: TRBD1; DNA: TGCGCCAGCAGCTTAGGGACAGGGGCCGCCCACGAGCAGTACTTC; CDR3: CASSLGTGAAHEQYF
J: TRBJ1-2; size: NA; V: TRBV9; D: NA; DNA: TGTGCCAGCAGCGTAGAAACCCAGACAGAGCCTAACTATGGCTACACCTTC; CDR3: CASSVETQTEPNYGYTF
J: TRBJ2-1; size: NA; V: TRBV20-1; D: TRBD2; DNA: TGCAGTGCCGGACTAGCGGGAGTCCTCTACAATGAGCAGTTCTTC; CDR3: CSAGLAGVLYNEQFF
J: TRBJ2-2; size: NA; V: TRBV7-8; D: TRBD2; DNA: TGTGCCAGCAGCTTAGGACTAGCGGAGGCCGGGGAGCTGTTTTTT; CDR3: CASSLGLAEAGELFF
J: TRBJ1-6; size: NA; V: TRBV20-1; D: TRBD1; DNA: TGCAGTGCCACCACCGGGACAGATGTTTCACCCCTCCACTTT; CDR3: CSATTGTDVSPLHF
J: TRBJ1-2; size: NA; V: TRBV6-5; D: NA; DNA: TGTGCCAGCAGTGTTGGGGTTAGGGACTATGGCTACACCTTC; CDR3: CASSVGVRDYGYTF
J: TRBJ2-1; size: NA; V: TRBV3-1; D: TRBD2; DNA: TGTGCCAGCAGCCCCTCTAGCGGGGTCTACAATGAGCAGTTCTTC; CDR3: CASSPSSGVYNEQFF
J: TRBJ2-1; size: NA; V: TRBV2; D: NA; DNA: TGTGCCAGCAGTGGGCGGTTTTACAATGAGCAGTTCTTC; CDR3: CASSGRFYNEQFF
J: TRBJ1-1; size: NA; V: TRBV29-1; D: TRBD1; DNA: TGCAGCGTGGAGACAGGGTTGCAAAAAGCTTTCTTT; CDR3: CSVETGLQKAFF
J: TRBJ1-1; size: few; V: TRBV27; D: TRBD1; DNA: TGTGCCAGCAGTTCGCTATTGGACAGGGGTCGGGCTGAAGCTTTCTTT; CDR3: CASSSLLDRGRAEAFF
J: TRBJ2-1; size: many; V: TRBV6-5; D: TRBD2; DNA: TGTGCCAGCAGTTCGGGACTACTCTCCTACAATGAGCAGTTCTTC; CDR3: CASSSGLLSYNEQFF
J: TRBJ2-7; size: few; V: TRBV9; D: NA; DNA: TGTGCCAGCAGCGTAGACCACGGGTCAGGAACCTACGAGCAGTACTTC; CDR3: CASSVDHGSGTYEQYF
J: TRBJ1-4; size: few; V: TRBV19; D: TRBD1; DNA: TGTGCCAGTACCCAGGGACAGCAGTATGAAAAACTGTTTTTT; CDR3: CASTQGQQYEKLFF
J: TRBJ2-1; size: NA; V: TRBV7-9; D: NA; DNA: TGTGCCAGCAGCTTAGCCCCCGGGACTTCCTACAATGAGCAGTTCTTC; CDR3: CASSLAPGTSYNEQFF
J: TRBJ1-1; size: few; V: TRBV12-3/TRBV12-4; D: NA; DNA: TGTGCCAGCAGTTCCACGGGACAAAATGCGAACACTGAAGCTTTCTTT; CDR3: CASSSTGQNANTEAFF
J: TRBJ2-2; size: NA; V: TRBV5-8; D: NA; DNA: TGTGCCAGCAGCTCGAGGAGGGGCCGACAAAACACCGGGGAGCTGTTTTTT; CDR3: CASSSRRGRQNTGELFF
J: TRBJ2-7; size: NA; V: TRBV9; D: TRBD1; DNA: TGTGCCAGCAGCGTAGGGGGACAGGGGACATGGGAGCAGTACTTC; CDR3: CASSVGGQGTWEQYF
J: TRBJ1-1; size: few; V: TRBV5-1; D: NA; DNA: TGCGCCAGCACGGACGGGAACACTGAAGCTTTCTTT; CDR3: CASTDGNTEAFF
J: TRBJ1-2; size: NA; V: TRBV24-1; D: NA; DNA: TGTGCCACCAGTGTTTCGGGCCGTGCTTCAGGCTACACCTTC; CDR3: CATSVSGRASGYTF
J: TRBJ2-7; size: few; V: TRBV6-6; D: TRBD2; DNA: TGTGCCAGCAGTTACTGGAACCCAGGGTGGGCTAGCGGGGACTACGAGCAGTACTTC; CDR3: CASSYWNPGWASGDYEQYF
J: TRBJ1-5; size: NA; V: TRBV27; D: NA; DNA: TGTGCCAGCAGTGGTGAGGGGTCTCAGCCCCAGCATTTT; CDR3: CASSGEGSQPQHF
J: TRBJ1-2; size: NA; V: TRBV3-1; D: NA; DNA: TGTGCCAGCAGCCAATCTTTGTCTCCCTGGGATGGCTACACCTTC; CDR3: CASSQSLSPWDGYTF
J: TRBJ2-7; size: NA; V: TRBV29-1; D: NA; DNA: TGCAGCGTTGCCGTGGGAGGTAACGAGCAGTACTTC; CDR3: CSVAVGGNEQYF
J: TRBJ1-2; size: NA; V: TRBV7-2; D: TRBD1; DNA: TGTGCCAGCAGCTCGGACAGGGGGCGGATAAACTATGGCTACACCTTC; CDR3: CASSSDRGRINYGYTF
J: TRBJ2-4; size: medium-sized; V: TRBV6-6; D: NA; DNA: TGTGCCAGCAGTTTCAACGCAGGGGGACTAATAGCCAAAAACATTCAGTACTTC; CDR3: CASSFNAGGLIAKNIQYF
J: TRBJ2-6; size: NA; V: TRBV18; D: TRBD1; DNA: TGTGCCAGCTCACCAAAGGGGACAGGGATCTCTGGGGCCAACGTCCTGACTTTC; CDR3: CASSPKGTGISGANVLTF
J: TRBJ2-3; size: NA; V: TRBV7-2; D: NA; DNA: TGTGCCAGCAGCTTAACGGCTAGCAGCCCAGATACGCAGTATTTT; CDR3: CASSLTASSPDTQYF
J: TRBJ2-3; size: NA; V: TRBV13; D: NA; DNA: TGTGCCAGCAGCTTAGCAGTCCCTTCCCGGGACAGCACAGATACGCAGTATTTT; CDR3: CASSLAVPSRDSTDTQYF
J: TRBJ2-3; size: NA; V: TRBV7-9; D: TRBD2; DNA: TGTGCCAGCAGCCCGCCGCGAGGGACTAGCGGGGCAGATACGCAGTATTTT; CDR3: CASSPPRGTSGADTQYF
J: TRBJ2-3; size: few; V: TRBV6-5; D: NA; DNA: TGTGCCAGCAGTTACTACAGCACAGATACGCAGTATTTT; CDR3: CASSYYSTDTQYF
J: TRBJ2-1; size: few; V: TRBV29-1; D: NA; DNA: TGCAGCGTTGGCGGGGTCTCGGGGAGCTCCTACAATGAGCAGTTCTTC; CDR3: CSVGGVSGSSYNEQFF
J: TRBJ2-1; size: many; V: TRBV24-1; D: NA; DNA: TGTGCCACCAGTGATCCCGGGACTTCGGTGGAGCAGTTCTTC; CDR3: CATSDPGTSVEQFF
J: TRBJ2-3; size: many; V: TRBV27; D: NA; DNA: TGTGCCAGCAGTCTGGCCCGGTTAGATACGCAGTATTTT; CDR3: CASSLARLDTQYF
J: TRBJ2-2; size: few; V: TRBV21-1; D: NA; DNA: TGTGCCAGCAGCAGATGCTTGCAGCGCAGGGTTGGAACCACCGGGGAGCTGTTTTTT; CDR3: CASSRCLQRRVGTTGELFF
J: TRBJ2-2; size: few; V: TRBV3-1; D: NA; DNA: TGTGCCAGCAGCCGGAAGGGCGGCACCGGGGAGCTGTTTTTT; CDR3: CASSRKGGTGELFF
J: TRBJ1-2; size: few; V: TRBV2; D: TRBD1; DNA: TGTGCCAGCAGGGTACAGGGGGAGGATGGCTACACCTTC; CDR3: CASRVQGEDGYTF
J: TRBJ2-3; size: few; V: TRBV9; D: NA; DNA: TGTGCCAGCAGCGTAGGGGGGCGCCTCACAGATACGCAGTATTTT; CDR3: CASSVGGRLTDTQYF
J: TRBJ1-3; size: few; V: TRBV15; D: NA; DNA: TGTGCCACCAGCAGAGATCAGGGCTCTGGAAACACCATATATTTT; CDR3: CATSRDQGSGNTIYF
J: TRBJ1-2; size: NA; V: TRBV4-1; D: NA; DNA: TGCGCCAGCAGCCAAGATACCCCGGATGGCTACACCTTC; CDR3: CASSQDTPDGYTF
J: TRBJ2-7; size: NA; V: TRBV20-1; D: TRBD2; DNA: TGCAGTGCTAAGGTGCCTAGCGGGGCCATGGGGGAGCAGTACTTC; CDR3: CSAKVPSGAMGEQYF
J: TRBJ1-6; size: NA; V: TRBV7-6; D: NA; DNA: TGTGCCAGCAGCTTAGGGGAAAGGTCACCCCTCCACTTT; CDR3: CASSLGERSPLHF
J: TRBJ2-7; size: few; V: TRBV30; D: NA; DNA: TGTGCCTGGAGTGTAGGGGCAGGGGCCTACGAGCAGTACTTC; CDR3: CAWSVGAGAYEQYF
J: TRBJ2-1; size: many; V: TRBV14; D: NA; DNA: TGTGCCAGCAGCCTCACGGCAGGCTCCTACAATGAGCAGTTCTTC; CDR3: CASSLTAGSYNEQFF
J: TRBJ2-6; size: NA; V: TRBV20-1; D: TRBD1; DNA: TGCAGTGCTAGGATTTCAGGGGGCGCGTACTCTGGGGCCAACGTCCTGACTTTC; CDR3: CSARISGGAYSGANVLTF
J: TRBJ1-4; size: NA; V: TRBV7-2; D: TRBD1; DNA: TGTGCCAGCAGCTTAGCGCCGGCAGGGGGGGCGGAAAAACTGTTTTTT; CDR3: CASSLAPAGGAEKLFF
J: TRBJ1-1; size: once; V: TRBV27; D: NA; DNA: TGTGCCAGCAGGGGTACAGGGAGGACTGAAGCTTTCTTT; CDR3: CASRGTGRTEAFF
J: TRBJ2-7; size: NA; V: TRBV19; D: TRBD2; DNA: TGTGCCAGTTCCTCAGGAAGCGGGGGGGCGTCCGAGCAGTACTTC; CDR3: CASSSGSGGASEQYF
J: TRBJ2-1; size: few; V: TRBV3-1; D: NA; DNA: TGTGCCAGCAGCCCGGGACCCACACCGGGGCAGTTCTTC; CDR3: CASSPGPTPGQFF